A selection of T cell receptor beta chains follows, all from one sample in a study of shared clonotypes between healthy human individuals. Generated by immunoSEQ multiplex PCR, the TCRdb table keeps only in-frame clones and is missing some. The sample contains 300,000 to 400,000 clones, roughly 84% of which appear only once. Sequenced material: memory CD8+ T cells sorted from blood. The receptors here all came from a man aged 18 to 29 in good health. Each CDR3 is given with its conserved first and last residue. A D gene is named only where the DNA matches it firmly. Not all rows give a size; the values are once, few, many and, for expanded clones, a class.

v_gene: TRBV27
j_gene: TRBJ2-7
abundance: once
d_gene: NA
CDR3nt: TGTGCCAGCAGTTTTGACAGGGGAGGGTACGAGCAGTACTTC
CDR3aa: CASSFDRGGYEQYF

v_gene: TRBV27
j_gene: TRBJ2-7
abundance: NA
d_gene: NA
CDR3nt: TGTGCCAGCAGTTTAGACGCTGGCACCCCCTACGAGCAGTACTTC
CDR3aa: CASSLDAGTPYEQYF

v_gene: TRBV5-6
j_gene: TRBJ2-7
abundance: NA
d_gene: NA
CDR3nt: TGTGCCAGCAGCTTGGATTCCGAGGGTATCCACGAGCAGTACTTC
CDR3aa: CASSLDSEGIHEQYF

v_gene: TRBV7-9
j_gene: TRBJ2-5
abundance: once
d_gene: NA
CDR3nt: TGTGCCAGCAGCCTTACTTCTGGCCAAGAGACCCAGTACTTC
CDR3aa: CASSLTSGQETQYF

v_gene: TRBV6-1
j_gene: TRBJ2-7
abundance: NA
d_gene: TRBD2
CDR3nt: TGTGCCAGCATTGGACTAGCGGGACCCTACGAGCAGTACTTC
CDR3aa: CASIGLAGPYEQYF

v_gene: TRBV11-3
j_gene: TRBJ2-7
abundance: NA
d_gene: TRBD2
CDR3nt: TGTGCCAGCAGCTTAGGCGGGAGTACCGACGAGCAGTACTTC
CDR3aa: CASSLGGSTDEQYF

v_gene: TRBV27
j_gene: TRBJ2-7
abundance: NA
d_gene: NA
CDR3nt: TGTGCCAGCAGTTTGCGGGGGCCTTCCTACGAGCAGTACTTC
CDR3aa: CASSLRGPSYEQYF

v_gene: TRBV7-9
j_gene: TRBJ2-2
abundance: NA
d_gene: NA
CDR3nt: TGTGCCAGCAGCTTTCTATACGGACATTCGAACACCGGGGAGCTGTTTTTT
CDR3aa: CASSFLYGHSNTGELFF

v_gene: TRBV7-9
j_gene: TRBJ2-1
abundance: NA
d_gene: NA
CDR3nt: TGTGCCAGCAGCTCCGATGGGAGTGAGCAGTTCTTC
CDR3aa: CASSSDGSEQFF

v_gene: TRBV7-2
j_gene: TRBJ2-2
abundance: NA
d_gene: TRBD2
CDR3nt: TGTGCCAGCAGCAGCACTAGCGGGCTCTACACCGGGGAGCTGTTTTTT
CDR3aa: CASSSTSGLYTGELFF

v_gene: TRBV7-2
j_gene: TRBJ2-1
abundance: NA
d_gene: NA
CDR3nt: TGTGCCAGCAGCCCAAACCCGATGACTAGCTCCTACAATGAGCAGTTCTTC
CDR3aa: CASSPNPMTSSYNEQFF

v_gene: TRBV6-5
j_gene: TRBJ2-5
abundance: NA
d_gene: TRBD2
CDR3nt: TGTGCCAGCAGCCCGGGACTAGCGGAGACCCAGTACTTC
CDR3aa: CASSPGLAETQYF

v_gene: TRBV7-9
j_gene: TRBJ2-5
abundance: NA
d_gene: NA
CDR3nt: TGTGCCAGCAGCTCTAGGGACCGAGAACAAGAGACCCAGTACTTC
CDR3aa: CASSSRDREQETQYF

v_gene: TRBV9
j_gene: TRBJ2-1
abundance: NA
d_gene: NA
CDR3nt: TGTGCCAGCGGGGGTAGGGATAATGAGCAGTTCTTC
CDR3aa: CASGGRDNEQFF

v_gene: TRBV7-9
j_gene: TRBJ2-7
abundance: NA
d_gene: TRBD1
CDR3nt: TGTGCCAGCAGCCTGACAGGGGGTTACGAGCAGTACTTC
CDR3aa: CASSLTGGYEQYF

v_gene: TRBV5-6
j_gene: TRBJ2-2
abundance: NA
d_gene: TRBD2
CDR3nt: TGTGCCAGCAGCTACGGACTAGCGGAGGGCAGGGACACCGGGGAGCTGTTTTTT
CDR3aa: CASSYGLAEGRDTGELFF

v_gene: TRBV6-5
j_gene: TRBJ2-7
abundance: NA
d_gene: NA
CDR3nt: TGTGCCAGCAGCCTCGCTGAGGGGCTATCCTACGAGCAGTACTTC
CDR3aa: CASSLAEGLSYEQYF

v_gene: TRBV29-1
j_gene: TRBJ1-2
abundance: NA
d_gene: NA
CDR3nt: TGCAGCGTTGAAACTGGGACCGACTATGGCTACACCTTC
CDR3aa: CSVETGTDYGYTF

v_gene: TRBV4-1
j_gene: TRBJ1-1
abundance: few
d_gene: NA
CDR3nt: TGCGCCAGCAGCCAAGATCAGGGGTGGAACACTGAAGCTTTCTTT
CDR3aa: CASSQDQGWNTEAFF

v_gene: TRBV6-5
j_gene: TRBJ2-1
abundance: NA
d_gene: TRBD2
CDR3nt: TGTGCCAGCAGTTACACCATAGCGGGAGGGTCTGCTGAGCAGTTCTTC
CDR3aa: CASSYTIAGGSAEQFF

v_gene: TRBV2
j_gene: TRBJ2-1
abundance: NA
d_gene: TRBD2
CDR3nt: TGTGCCAGCAGTCTCTGGTGGGAGGGACTCAATGAGCAGTTCTTC
CDR3aa: CASSLWWEGLNEQFF

v_gene: TRBV19
j_gene: TRBJ1-2
abundance: NA
d_gene: NA
CDR3nt: TGTGCCAGTAGTACACTACAGGATTTCTCTAACTATGGCTACACCTTC
CDR3aa: CASSTLQDFSNYGYTF